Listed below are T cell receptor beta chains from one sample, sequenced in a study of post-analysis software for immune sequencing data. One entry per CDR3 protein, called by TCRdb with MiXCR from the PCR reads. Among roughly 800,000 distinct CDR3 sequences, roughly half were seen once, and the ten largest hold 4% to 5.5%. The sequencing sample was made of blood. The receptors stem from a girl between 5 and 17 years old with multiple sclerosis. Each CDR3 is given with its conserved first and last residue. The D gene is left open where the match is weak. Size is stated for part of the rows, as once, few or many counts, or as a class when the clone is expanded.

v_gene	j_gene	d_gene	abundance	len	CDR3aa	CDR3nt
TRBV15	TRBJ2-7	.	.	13	CATTAGEGYEQYF	TGTGCCACCACGGCAGGCGAGGGTTACGAGCAGTACTTC
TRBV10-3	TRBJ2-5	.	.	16	CAISDPPGVGEETQYF	TGTGCCATCAGTGATCCCCCAGGGGTGGGAGAAGAGACCCAGTACTTC
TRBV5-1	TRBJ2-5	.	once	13	CASRIQMKETQYF	TGCGCCAGTAGGATCCAAATGAAAGAGACCCAGTACTTC
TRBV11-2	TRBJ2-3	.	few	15	CASSQEGGRADTQYF	TGTGCCAGCAGCCAAGAGGGGGGTCGCGCAGATACGCAGTATTTT
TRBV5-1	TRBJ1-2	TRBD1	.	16	CASSLVATGRHVGYTF	TGCGCCAGCAGCTTGGTAGCGACAGGGAGGCATGTTGGCTACACCTTC
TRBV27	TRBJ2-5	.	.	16	CASSLRLARSQETQYF	TGTGCCAGCAGTTTACGGCTAGCGAGGAGCCAAGAGACCCAGTACTTC
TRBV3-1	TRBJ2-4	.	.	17	CASSRDRGPGAKNIQYF	TGTGCCAGCAGCCGAGATCGAGGCCCAGGGGCCAAAAACATTCAGTACTTC
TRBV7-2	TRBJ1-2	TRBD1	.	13	CASSQDRVGGYTF	TGTGCCAGCAGCCAGGACAGGGTGGGGGGCTACACCTTC
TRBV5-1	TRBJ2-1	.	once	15	CASSADSLGIDEQFF	TGCGCCAGCAGCGCCGACAGCCTGGGGATCGATGAGCAGTTCTTC
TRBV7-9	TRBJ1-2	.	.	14	CASSLRKGDYGYTF	TGTGCCAGCAGCTTAAGGAAAGGGGACTATGGCTACACCTTC
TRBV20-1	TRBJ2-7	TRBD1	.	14	CSAVGDRGSYEQYF	TGCAGTGCTGTGGGGGACAGAGGGTCCTACGAGCAGTACTTC
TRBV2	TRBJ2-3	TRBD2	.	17	CASTPSDGRGSTDTQYF	TGTGCCAGCACCCCGTCCGATGGGCGGGGGAGCACAGATACGCAGTATTTT
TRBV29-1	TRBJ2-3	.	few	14	CSVEGALSTDTQYF	TGCAGCGTTGAGGGGGCCTTAAGCACAGATACGCAGTATTTT
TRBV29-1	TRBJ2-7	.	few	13	CSVALVGGHEQYF	TGCAGCGTTGCCCTAGTCGGGGGCCACGAGCAGTACTTC
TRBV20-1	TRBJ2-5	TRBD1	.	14	CSASSGGLQETQYF	TGCAGTGCTAGCTCAGGGGGCCTTCAAGAGACCCAGTACTTC
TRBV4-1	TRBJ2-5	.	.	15	CASSGKTWAQETQYF	TGCGCCAGCAGCGGCAAAACCTGGGCCCAAGAGACCCAGTACTTC
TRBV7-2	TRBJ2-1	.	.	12	CASNPGIGEQFF	TGTGCCAGCAACCCAGGGATAGGCGAGCAGTTCTTC
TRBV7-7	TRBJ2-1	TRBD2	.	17	CASSLRSGRVTYNEQFF	TGTGCTAGCAGCTTACGAAGCGGGAGGGTTACCTACAATGAGCAGTTCTTC
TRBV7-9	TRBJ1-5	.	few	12	CASSLDREPQHF	TGTGCCAGCAGCTTAGACCGGGAGCCCCAGCATTTT
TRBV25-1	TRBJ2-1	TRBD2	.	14	CASALAGGRNEQFF	TGTGCCAGCGCTCTAGCGGGAGGGCGGAATGAGCAGTTCTTC
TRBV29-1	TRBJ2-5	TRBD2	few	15	CSVGASGRAGETQYF	TGCAGCGTTGGCGCTAGCGGGAGGGCCGGGGAGACCCAGTACTTC
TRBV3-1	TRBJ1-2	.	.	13	CASSPSDGYGYTF	TGTGCCAGCAGCCCCTCGGACGGATATGGCTACACCTTC
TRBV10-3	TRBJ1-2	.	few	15	CAISEGLSFNYGYTF	TGTGCCATCAGTGAGGGTTTGAGTTTCAACTATGGCTACACCTTC
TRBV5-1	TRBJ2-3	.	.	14	CASGSGSSTDTQYF	TGCGCCAGCGGTAGCGGATCTAGCACAGATACGCAGTATTTT
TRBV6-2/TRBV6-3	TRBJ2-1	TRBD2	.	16	CASSYSTSGRDNEQFF	TGTGCCAGCAGTTACTCTACAAGCGGGAGGGACAATGAGCAGTTCTTC
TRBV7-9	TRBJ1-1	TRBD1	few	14	CASIPGQMLTEAFF	TGTGCCAGCATCCCGGGACAGATGCTTACTGAAGCTTTCTTT
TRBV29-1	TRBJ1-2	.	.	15	CSVAPATGTKEGYTF	TGCAGCGTTGCTCCTGCTACCGGGACCAAGGAGGGCTACACCTTC
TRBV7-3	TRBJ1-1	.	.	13	CASSRRAGTEAFF	TGTGCCAGCAGCCGACGGGCGGGCACTGAAGCTTTCTTT
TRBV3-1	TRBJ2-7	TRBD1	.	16	CASSQVLRDRGYEQYF	TGTGCCAGCAGCCAAGTGTTGCGGGACAGGGGATACGAGCAGTACTTC
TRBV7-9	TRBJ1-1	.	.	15	CASNLGGGQEAEVFF	TGTGCCAGCAACCTTGGGGGAGGGCAGGAGGCTGAAGTTTTCTTT